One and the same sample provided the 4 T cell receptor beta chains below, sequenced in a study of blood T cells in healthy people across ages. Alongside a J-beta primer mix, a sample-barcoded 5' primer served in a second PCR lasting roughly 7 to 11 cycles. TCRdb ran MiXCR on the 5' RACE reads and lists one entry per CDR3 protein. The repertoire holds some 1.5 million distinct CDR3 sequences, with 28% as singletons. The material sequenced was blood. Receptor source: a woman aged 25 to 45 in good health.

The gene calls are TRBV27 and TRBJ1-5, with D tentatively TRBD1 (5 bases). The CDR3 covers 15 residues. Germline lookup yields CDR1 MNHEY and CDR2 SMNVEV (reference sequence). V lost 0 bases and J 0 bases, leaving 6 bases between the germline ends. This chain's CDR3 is CASSLSTDSNQPQHF. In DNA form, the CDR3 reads TGTGCCAGCAGTTTATCGACAGATAGCAATCAGCCCCAGCATTTT.

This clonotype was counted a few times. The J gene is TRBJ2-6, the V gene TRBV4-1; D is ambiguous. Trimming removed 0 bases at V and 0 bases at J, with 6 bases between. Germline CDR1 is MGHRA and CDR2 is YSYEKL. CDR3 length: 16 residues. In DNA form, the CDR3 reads TGCGCCAGCAGCCAAGAGGATGACTCTGGGGCCAACGTCCTGACTTTC. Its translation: CASSQEDDSGANVLTF.

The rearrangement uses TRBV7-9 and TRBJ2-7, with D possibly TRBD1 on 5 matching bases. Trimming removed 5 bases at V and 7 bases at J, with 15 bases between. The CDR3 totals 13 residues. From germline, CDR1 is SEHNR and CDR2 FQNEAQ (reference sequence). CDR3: CASSPPPPGEQYF. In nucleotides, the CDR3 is TGTGCCAGCAGCCCCCCGCCTCCAGGGGAGCAGTACTTC.

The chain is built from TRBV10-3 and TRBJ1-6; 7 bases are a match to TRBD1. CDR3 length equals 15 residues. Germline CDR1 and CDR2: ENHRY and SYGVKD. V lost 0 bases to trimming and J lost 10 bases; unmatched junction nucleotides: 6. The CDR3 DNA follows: TGTGCCATCAGTGAGTCCGGGACAGAAATCTCACCCCTCCACTTT. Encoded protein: CAISESGTEISPLHF.